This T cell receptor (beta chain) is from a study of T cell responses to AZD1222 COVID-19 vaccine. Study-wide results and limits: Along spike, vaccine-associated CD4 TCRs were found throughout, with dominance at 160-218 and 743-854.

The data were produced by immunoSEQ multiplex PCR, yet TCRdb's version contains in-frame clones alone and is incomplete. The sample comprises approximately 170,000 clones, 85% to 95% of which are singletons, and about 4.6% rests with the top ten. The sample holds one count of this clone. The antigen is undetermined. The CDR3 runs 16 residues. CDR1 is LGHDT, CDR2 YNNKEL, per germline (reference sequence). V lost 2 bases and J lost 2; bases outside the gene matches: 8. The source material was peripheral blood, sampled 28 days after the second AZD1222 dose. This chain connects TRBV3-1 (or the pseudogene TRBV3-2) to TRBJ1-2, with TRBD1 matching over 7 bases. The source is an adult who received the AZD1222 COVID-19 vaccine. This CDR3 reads CASSQIWTGGNYGYTF. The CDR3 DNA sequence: TGTGCCAGCAGCCAAATATGGACAGGTGGAAACTATGGCTACACCTTC.